This record looks at one T cell receptor beta chain sequence and its context. This clonotype has just one count. Its target antigen remains unknown. No much larger clonotype is one base removed from it; base qualities were not supplied. One read offers little support. Amplification of TCR beta CDR3 regions was carried out from RNA transcripts. A first-round RT-PCR of the TCR CDR3 used the HTBI primer set with the Qiagen OneStep RT-PCR kit. Libraries were constructed in a second round of multiplex PCR, after which size selection and purification were carried out. Sequencing of the libraries was done on an Illumina HiSeq2000 using paired-end 100 bp reads. Regarding the original processing steps: SOAPnuke was used to process the raw data, removing reads that contained adapters or uncalled bases, had a mean Phred below 15, or lacked an exact match to the constant primer or identifier. COPE v1.2.5 was used to merge the high-quality paired reads, and each unique nucleotide sequence was defined as a clonotype. Clonotypes were aligned to IMGT TRBV, TRBD and TRBJ reference segments using MiTCR v1.1. The analysis included only V-J combinations with a frequency above 0.0001, which together covered approximately 99% of the repertoires. The TCS score was defined as F50 (clonal expansion) divided by E x V (chaos), with BLOSUM62-based TCRdist calculated between CDR3 peptides within each V-J. Welch's t-statistics and random forest reduced around 520 V-J features to roughly 13, which were used in a naive Bayes classifier (R e1071). Thyroid-blood repertoire similarity was quantified with the Morisita-Horn index. TCRdb trimmed public reads at Q25 via fastp, called clones via MiXCR and kept in-frame beta chains. Every entry covers one CDR3 protein and lists the most common genes and DNA from its rows. For this entry, the V and J calls and clone size follow TCRdb and not the study's own pipeline. This sample holds roughly 700,000 distinct CDR3 sequences; approximately 36% were observed only once. The top ten clones comprise approximately 31% of the sample.

The CDR3 has 15 amino acids, counting the end cysteine and phenylalanine. The only DNA kept is the CDR3, 45 bases in frame from the first base. V gives up 1 base and J gives up 4 bases, and the segment between their germline ends measures 10 bases. The CDR1 and CDR2 encoded by the germline V gene (reference sequence) are LNHNV and YYDKDF. The sample belongs to a study of T cells in Graves' hyperthyroidism and ophthalmopathy (dated by TCRdb to the late 2010s). With regard to the full study: Peripheral blood was sampled at the time of initial diagnosis, prior to any treatment. A discovery cohort of about 100 patients, roughly 40 with Graves' ophthalmopathy and roughly 59 with stable Graves' hyperthyroidism, was used to find distinguishing TCR V-J signatures. Prospective prediction of ophthalmopathy was tested in an independent validation cohort of approximately 19 hyperthyroidism patients and roughly 16 patients who later progressed to ophthalmopathy. For training and testing, the 80 to 100 patients in the discovery cohort were randomly divided in a 7:3 ratio. In addition, the study compared T-cell repertoires in thyroid tissue and in blood from roughly 6 Graves' hyperthyroidism patients. Once sampling was done, hyperthyroidism patients were given methimazole at a starting dose of 30 mg daily, whereas ophthalmopathy patients were given high-dose intravenous methylprednisolone. The paper describes TCR Vbeta CDR3 sequencing of 135 peripheral blood samples, made up of around 41 ophthalmopathy patients, around 73 hyperthyroidism patients and 17 progressor patients. Paper-wide results and their limitations: Most expanded thyroid clonotypes (frequency above 0.001) were also found in blood, which suggests that blood repertoires may mirror thyroid immune responses. In validation, the model predicted progression to ophthalmopathy with over 60% sensitivity and about 73% specificity, a median of around 6.6 months before onset. A model built on a 13 V-J signature distinguished ophthalmopathy from stable hyperthyroidism, reaching roughly 88% sensitivity and around 82% specificity in cross-validation and 80%/75% in testing. Sample size was not statistically predetermined, and investigators were not blinded to group allocation.

Graves' hyperthyroidism was defined as stable when no progression to ophthalmopathy occurred over 18 months of follow-up. The hyperthyroidism patients were between 18 and 65 years old and newly diagnosed, with a disease duration of less than 2 months. The study excluded patients with uncontrolled infections, other autoimmune diseases, pregnancy or lactation. Diagnoses were based on clinical symptoms, serum thyroxine and TRAb, thyroid ultrasound and orbital computed tomography. PBMCs were separated from roughly 10 ml of fresh peripheral blood using Ficoll-Paque density gradient centrifugation. Trizol reagent was used to extract total RNA, and RNA quality was then checked on an Agilent 2100 Bioanalyzer.

This sequence originates from a woman in her forties with Graves' hyperthyroidism. The rearrangement combines TRBV15 with TRBJ2-2; no D segment can be confidently identified. The sample taken for sequencing was blood. Here is the DNA: TGTGCCACCAGCAGAGCAAAGACGGCCACCGGGGAGCTGTTTTTT. This codes for CATSRAKTATGELFF.